This T cell receptor (beta chain) comes out of a study of T cell repertoires in cytomegalovirus infection. Study conclusions and caveats: CMV-specific TCR beta clonotypes restricted by HLA-C were the ones dominating the ex vivo response.

As regards this clonotype: Its antigen is not known.

With 5 bases removed from V and 0 bases from J, the gap between germline ends came to 8 bases. The CDR3 runs to 14 residues. Germline V gene data show CDR1 as LNHDA and CDR2 as SQIVND (reference sequence). TCRdb re-called the reads through MiXCR, storing one row per CDR3 protein. The sample holds about 740,000 distinct CDR3 sequences, less than 40% seen once. The rearrangement joins TRBV19 to TRBJ2-1, with D tentatively TRBD1 (5 bases). Input material: PBMCs. The source is a human donor in good health (CMV status not recorded). Some clones in this sample may be carry-over from other donors' samples. CDR3 protein: CASSGAPSYNEQFF. DNA of the CDR3: TGTGCCAGTAGTGGGGCTCCCTCCTACAATGAGCAGTTCTTC.